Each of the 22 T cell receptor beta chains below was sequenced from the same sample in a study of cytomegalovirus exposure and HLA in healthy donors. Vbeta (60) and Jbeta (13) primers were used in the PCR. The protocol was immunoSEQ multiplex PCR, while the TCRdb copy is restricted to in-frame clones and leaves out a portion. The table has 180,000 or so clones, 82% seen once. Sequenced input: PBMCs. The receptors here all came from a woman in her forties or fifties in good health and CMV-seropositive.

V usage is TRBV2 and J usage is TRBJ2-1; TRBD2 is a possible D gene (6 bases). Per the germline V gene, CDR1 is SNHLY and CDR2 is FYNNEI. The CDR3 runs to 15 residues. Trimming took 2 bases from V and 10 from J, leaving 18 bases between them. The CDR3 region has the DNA TGTGCCAGCAGTGAAACCCGGGGGACCCAAGAGGAGCAGTTCTTC. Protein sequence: CASSETRGTQEEQFF. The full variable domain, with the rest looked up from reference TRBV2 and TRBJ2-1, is EPEVTQTPSHQVTQMGQEVILRCVPISNHLYFYWYRQILGQKVEFLVSFYNNEISEKSEIFDDQFSVERPDGSNFTLKIRSTKLEDSAMYFCASSETRGTQEEQFFGPGTRLTVL.

The DNA for the CDR3 is TGTGCCAGCAGTTCCGGGACATCAACTAATGAAAAACTGTTTTTT. Protein: CASSSGTSTNEKLFF. The genes are TRBV28 and TRBJ1-4; D is possibly TRBD1 (6 bases). Between the trimmed V and J ends, which lost 4 bases and 0 bases, there was a span of 9 bases. The length of the CDR3 is 15 residues. Germline CDR1 and CDR2: MDHEN and SYDVKM.

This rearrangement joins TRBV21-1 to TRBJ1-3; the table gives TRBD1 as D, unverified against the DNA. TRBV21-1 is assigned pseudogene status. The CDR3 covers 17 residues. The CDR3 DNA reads TGTGCCAGCAGCAAAGCTGGCAGGGGGCGAACAGGAAACACCATATATTTT. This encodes CASSKAGRGRTGNTIYF.

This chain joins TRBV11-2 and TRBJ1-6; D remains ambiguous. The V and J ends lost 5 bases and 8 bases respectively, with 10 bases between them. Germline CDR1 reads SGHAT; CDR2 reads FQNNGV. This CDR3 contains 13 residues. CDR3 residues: CASSSQRDSPLHF. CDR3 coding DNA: TGTGCCAGCAGCAGTCAGAGGGATTCACCCCTCCACTTT.

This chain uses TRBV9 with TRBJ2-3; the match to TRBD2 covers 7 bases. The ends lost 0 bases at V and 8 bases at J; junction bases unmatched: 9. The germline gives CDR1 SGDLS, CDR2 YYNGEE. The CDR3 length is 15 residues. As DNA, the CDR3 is TGTGCCAGCAGCGTAGTCGCGGGGGAGCAGGGTACGCAGTATTTT. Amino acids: CASSVVAGEQGTQYF.

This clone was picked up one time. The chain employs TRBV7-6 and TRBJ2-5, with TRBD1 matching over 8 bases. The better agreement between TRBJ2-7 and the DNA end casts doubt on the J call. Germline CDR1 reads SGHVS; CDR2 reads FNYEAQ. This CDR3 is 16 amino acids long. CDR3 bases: TGTGCCAGCAGCTTAGGGACAGGGACTTTTTCCTACGAGCAGTACTTC. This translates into CASSLGTGTFSYEQYF.

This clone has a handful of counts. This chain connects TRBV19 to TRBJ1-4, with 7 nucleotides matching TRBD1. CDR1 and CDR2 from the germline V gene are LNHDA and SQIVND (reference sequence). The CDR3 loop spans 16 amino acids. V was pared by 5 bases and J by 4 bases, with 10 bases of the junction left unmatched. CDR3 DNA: TGTGCCAGTAGTCCTTCTTCGGACAGGATTAATGAAAAACTGTTTTTT. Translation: CASSPSSDRINEKLFF.

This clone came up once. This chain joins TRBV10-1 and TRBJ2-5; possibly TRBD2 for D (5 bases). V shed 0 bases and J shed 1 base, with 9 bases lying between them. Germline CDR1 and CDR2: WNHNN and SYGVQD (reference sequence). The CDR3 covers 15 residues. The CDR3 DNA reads TGCGCCAGCAGTGAGTCGTCCGGGATCCAAGAGACCCAGTACTTC. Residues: CASSESSGIQETQYF.

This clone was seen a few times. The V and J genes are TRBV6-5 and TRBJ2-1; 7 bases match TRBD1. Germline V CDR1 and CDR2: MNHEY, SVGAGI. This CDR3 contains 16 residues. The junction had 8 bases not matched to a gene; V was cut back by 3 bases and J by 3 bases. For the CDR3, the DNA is TGTGCCAGCAGTTATGATGGGACAGCTTACTACAATGAGCAGTTCTTC. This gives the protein CASSYDGTAYYNEQFF.

CDR3 sequence (DNA): TGTGCCAGTAGTAGCCGGGACAGGGACAATGAGCAGTTCTTC. Translated: CASSSRDRDNEQFF. The rearrangement links TRBV19 to TRBJ2-1; TRBD1 matches 9 bases. The CDR3 is made up of 14 amino acids. The germline V gene has CDR1 LNHDA and CDR2 SQIVND (reference sequence). J was trimmed by 5 bases and V by 4 bases; bases with no gene match: 3.

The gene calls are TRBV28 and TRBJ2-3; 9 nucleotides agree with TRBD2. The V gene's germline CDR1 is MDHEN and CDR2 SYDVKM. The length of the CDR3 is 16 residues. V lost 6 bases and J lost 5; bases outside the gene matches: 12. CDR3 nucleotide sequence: TGTGCCAGCAGCCCGGCGGGGCGGGAGGGTGGAGATACGCAGTATTTT. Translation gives CASSPAGREGGDTQYF.

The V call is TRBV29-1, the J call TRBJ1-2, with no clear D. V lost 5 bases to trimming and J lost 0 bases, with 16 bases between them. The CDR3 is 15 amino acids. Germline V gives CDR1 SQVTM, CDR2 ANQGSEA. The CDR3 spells CSVQTLSQANYGYTF. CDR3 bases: TGCAGCGTTCAAACCCTGAGTCAAGCTAACTATGGCTACACCTTC.

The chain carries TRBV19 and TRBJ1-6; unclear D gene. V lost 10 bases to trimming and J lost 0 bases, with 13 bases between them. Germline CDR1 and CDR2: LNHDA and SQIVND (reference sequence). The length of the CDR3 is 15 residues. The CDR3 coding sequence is TGTGCCACCCGTTATTCGAGCTCCTATAATTCACCCCTCCACTTT. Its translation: CATRYSSSYNSPLHF.

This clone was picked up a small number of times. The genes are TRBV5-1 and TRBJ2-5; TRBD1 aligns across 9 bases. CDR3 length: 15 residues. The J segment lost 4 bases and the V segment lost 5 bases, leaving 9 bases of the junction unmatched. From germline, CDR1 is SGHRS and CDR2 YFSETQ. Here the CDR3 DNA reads TGCGCCAGCAGTTTAGCTACAGGGGGCGGAGAGACCCAGTACTTC. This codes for CASSLATGGGETQYF.

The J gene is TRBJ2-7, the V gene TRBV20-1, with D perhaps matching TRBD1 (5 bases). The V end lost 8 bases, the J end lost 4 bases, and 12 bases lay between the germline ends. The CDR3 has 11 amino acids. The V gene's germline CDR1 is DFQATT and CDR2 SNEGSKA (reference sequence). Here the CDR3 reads CSTRQNYEQYF. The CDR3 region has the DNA TGCAGTACTCGACAGAATTACGAGCAGTACTTC.

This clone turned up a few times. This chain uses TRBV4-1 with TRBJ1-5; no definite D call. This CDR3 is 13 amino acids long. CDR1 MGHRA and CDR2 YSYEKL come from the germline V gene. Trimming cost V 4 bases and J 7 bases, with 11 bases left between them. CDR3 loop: CASSPPREQPQHF. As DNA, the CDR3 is TGCGCCAGCAGCCCTCCGAGGGAGCAGCCCCAGCATTTT.

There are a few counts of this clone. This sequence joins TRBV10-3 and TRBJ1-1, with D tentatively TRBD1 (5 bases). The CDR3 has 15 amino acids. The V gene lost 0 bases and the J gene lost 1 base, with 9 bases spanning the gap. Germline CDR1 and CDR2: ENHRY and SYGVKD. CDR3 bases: TGTGCCATCAGTGAGTCGAGCAGGGAGAACACTGAAGCTTTCTTT. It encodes CAISESSRENTEAFF.

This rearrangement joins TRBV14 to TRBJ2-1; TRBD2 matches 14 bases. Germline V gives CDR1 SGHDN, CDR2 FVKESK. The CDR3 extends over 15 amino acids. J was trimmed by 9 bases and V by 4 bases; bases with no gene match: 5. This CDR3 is CASSPRLAGGTEQFF. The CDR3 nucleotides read TGTGCCAGCAGCCCACGACTAGCGGGAGGGACTGAGCAGTTCTTC. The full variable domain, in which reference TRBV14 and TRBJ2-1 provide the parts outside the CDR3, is EAGVTQFPSHSVIEKGQTVTLRCDPISGHDNLYWYRRVMGKEIKFLLHFVKESKQDESGMPNNRFLAERTGGTYSTLKVQPAELEDSGVYFCASSPRLAGGTEQFFGPGTRLTVL.

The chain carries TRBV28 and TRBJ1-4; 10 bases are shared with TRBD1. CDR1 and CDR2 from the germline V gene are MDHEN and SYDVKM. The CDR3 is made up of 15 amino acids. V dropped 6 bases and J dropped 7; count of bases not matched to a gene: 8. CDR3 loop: CASSPGQGIREKLFF. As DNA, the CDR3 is TGTGCCAGCAGCCCGGGACAGGGGATACGTGAAAAACTGTTTTTT.

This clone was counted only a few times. As DNA, the CDR3 is TGCAGCGTTGGGGATAGCGGGACGGGCTACGAGCAGTACTTC. It specifies CSVGDSGTGYEQYF. This chain uses TRBV29-1 with TRBJ2-7; 8 positions match TRBD2. Germline V gives CDR1 SQVTM, CDR2 ANQGSEA. The length of the CDR3 is 14 residues. V lost 4 bases, J lost 3 bases, and 8 bases stayed unmatched.

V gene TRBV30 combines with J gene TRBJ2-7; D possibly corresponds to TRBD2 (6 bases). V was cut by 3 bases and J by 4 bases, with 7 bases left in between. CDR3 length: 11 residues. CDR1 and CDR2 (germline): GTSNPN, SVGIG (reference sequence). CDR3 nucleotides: TGTGCCTGGAGGGAGGGGTACGAGCAGTACTTC. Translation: CAWREGYEQYF.

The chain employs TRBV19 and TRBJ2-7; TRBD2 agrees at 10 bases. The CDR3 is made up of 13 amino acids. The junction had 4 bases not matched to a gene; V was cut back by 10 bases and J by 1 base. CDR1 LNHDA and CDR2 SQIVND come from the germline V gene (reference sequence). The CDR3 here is CATQLAGSYEQYF. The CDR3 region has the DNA TGTGCCACCCAACTAGCGGGGTCCTACGAGCAGTACTTC.